A single sample is the source of the 17 T cell receptor beta chains below, sequenced in a study of blood T cells in healthy people across ages. Primed by a sample-barcoded 5' primer and a J-beta primer mix, a second PCR proceeded for about 7 to 11 cycles. In TCRdb, the 5' RACE reads were re-called with MiXCR into one record per CDR3 protein. The profile covers 1.8 million or so distinct CDR3 sequences, with roughly two fifths appearing a single time and about 21% taken by the ten largest. What was sequenced was blood. These receptors were collected from a human donor in good health.

The V gene is TRBV28, the J gene TRBJ2-7; possible D gene TRBD1, 5 bases. This CDR3 spans 18 amino acids. Germline values: CDR1 MDHEN, CDR2 SYDVKM. The V end was cut by 6 bases, the J end by 6 bases, with 30 bases between. The CDR3 sequence: CASSVLDTDSGPACEQYF. The CDR3 nucleotides read TGTGCCAGCAGCGTTCTGGACACTGATTCAGGCCCCGCCTGCGAGCAGTACTTC. Variable domain in full (rest from reference TRBV28 and TRBJ2-7): DVKVTQSSRYLVKRTGEKVFLECVQDMDHENMFWYRQDPGLGLRLIYFSYDVKMKEKGDIPEGYSVSREKKERFSLILESASTNQTSMYLCASSVLDTDSGPACEQYFGPGTRLTVT.

The gene calls are TRBV6-6 and TRBJ2-7; 9 bases map to TRBD1. Germline CDR1 is MNHNY and CDR2 is SVGAGI (reference sequence). This CDR3 has 14 residues. Trimming removed 6 bases from V and 3 bases from J; junction bases left unmatched: 6. The CDR3 here is CASSRDRDHYEQYF. CDR3 DNA sequence: TGTGCCAGCAGCCGGGACAGGGACCACTACGAGCAGTACTTC.

This clonotype was observed a handful of times. The J gene is TRBJ2-3, the V gene TRBV20-1; D could derive from TRBD1 or TRBD2 (5 bases each). CDR1 and CDR2 (germline): DFQATT, SNEGSKA (reference sequence). V dropped 0 bases and J dropped 2 bases, with 15 bases sitting between them. The CDR3 spans 16 residues. CDR3 protein: CSAREGLALITDTQYF. CDR3 in DNA: TGCAGTGCTAGAGAGGGGCTAGCACTTATCACAGATACGCAGTATTTT.

V usage is TRBV12-3 or TRBV12-4 and J usage is TRBJ1-2; D remains ambiguous. V lost 0 bases, J lost 2 bases, and 7 bases lay in between. The CDR3 has 14 amino acids. CDR3: CASSLAAQNYGYTF. In nucleotides, the CDR3 is TGTGCCAGCAGTTTAGCGGCACAGAACTATGGCTACACCTTC.

The chain combines TRBV29-1 with TRBJ1-2; a possible D gene is TRBD1 (5 bases). Germline values: CDR1 SQVTM, CDR2 ANQGSEA. The CDR3 length is 12 residues. Trimming shortened V by 7 bases and J by 3 bases, and 12 bases separated the two germline ends. The CDR3 is CSAVGGDYGYTF. CDR3 coding DNA: TGCAGCGCTGTGGGGGGAGACTATGGCTACACCTTC.

This clonotype has a single count. At one end the junction does not follow the germline gene, possibly because of a read error. The rearrangement joins TRBV20-1 to TRBJ1-1; D not resolved. The germline gives CDR1 DFQATT, CDR2 SNEGSKA (reference sequence). This CDR3 region has 13 residues. The CDR3 loop is CSGENGQISEVFF. CDR3 nucleotides: TGCAGTGGCGAAAACGGGCAGATTTCTGAAGTTTTCTTT.

The chain carries TRBV7-2 and TRBJ1-2; D unclear. Germline V CDR1 and CDR2: SGHTA, FQGNSA. Deletions cut 0 bases from V and 7 bases from J, with 15 bases between. This CDR3 spans 15 amino acids. Here the CDR3 reads CASSLAGPEVVGYTF. The CDR3 coding sequence is TGTGCCAGCAGCTTAGCGGGCCCCGAGGTAGTTGGCTACACCTTC.

This clonotype was seen a few times. The chain is built from TRBV12-3 or TRBV12-4 and TRBJ1-2, with a tentative D call TRBD1 (6 bases). The CDR3 consists of 18 residues. Trimming shortened V by 1 base and J by 6 bases, and 24 bases separated the two germline ends. The CDR3, as DNA: TGTGCCAGCAGTTTAGAGGCGCGAGGGCAGGGGAAAAATCATGGCTACACCTTC. Translated, it gives CASSLEARGQGKNHGYTF.

Comment on this clonotype: At one boundary the junction diverges from the germline segment, which might be a read error. The CDR3 here is CSPSGRNAKLFF. As DNA, the CDR3 is TGCAGTCCATCGGGGAGGAATGCAAAACTGTTTTTT. V gene TRBV20-1 combines with J gene TRBJ1-4; D gene ambiguous. CDR3 size: 12 residues. Germline V lookup: CDR1 DFQATT, CDR2 SNEGSKA (reference sequence).

The CDR3 spells CASSEAGRAGEQFF. The CDR3 DNA follows: TGCGCCAGCAGTGAGGCGGGACGGGCTGGTGAGCAGTTCTTC. This chain uses TRBV10-1 with TRBJ2-1; a weak D match, TRBD2 (6 bases). V was trimmed by 2 bases and J by 9 bases, leaving 14 bases between them. Germline assignment: CDR1 WNHNN and CDR2 SYGVQD (reference sequence). CDR3 size: 14 residues.

The chain recombines TRBV5-1 with TRBJ2-7; TRBD1 matches 9 bases. The CDR3 sequence is 16 residues long. The germline gives CDR1 SGHRS, CDR2 YFSETQ. The V and J ends lost 1 base and 2 bases, in that order; junction bases with no gene match: 7. In nucleotides, the CDR3 is TGCGCCAGCAGCTTGAGCTCCGGGACAGGGACCTACGAGCAGTACTTC. This translates into CASSLSSGTGTYEQYF.

This clonotype was observed a few times. This chain links TRBV18 with TRBJ2-1; 8 positions agree with TRBD1. The germline V gene encodes CDR1 KGHSH and CDR2 LQKENI. The CDR3 spans 13 residues. J lost 10 bases, V lost 2 bases, and 4 bases had no gene match. The CDR3 nucleotides read TGTGCCAGCTCACCAGCAGACAGGGGCGAGCAGTTCTTC. This translates into CASSPADRGEQFF. The entire variable domain, with the rest obtained from reference TRBV18 and TRBJ2-1, is as follows: NAGVMQNPRHLVRRRGQEARLRCSPMKGHSHVYWYRQLPEEGLKFMVYLQKENIIDESGMPKERFSAEFPKEGPSILRIQQVVRGDSAAYFCASSPADRGEQFFGPGTRLTVL.

There are a few counts of this clonotype. The chain recombines TRBV4-2 with TRBJ2-5; D gene unclear. The V gene's germline CDR1 is LGHNA and CDR2 YNFKEQ. This CDR3 region has 13 residues. The V end lost 2 bases, the J end lost 2 bases, and 6 bases lay between the germline ends. The CDR3 DNA sequence: TGTGCCAGCAGCCAATTCCTTCAAGAGACCCAGTACTTC. Encoded protein: CASSQFLQETQYF.

This clonotype was counted between two and nine times. The CDR3 spells CASSLRGGTGKRNEQFF. The CDR3, as DNA: TGCGCCAGCAGCTTGCGTGGGGGGACAGGGAAACGCAATGAGCAGTTCTTC. V and J are TRBV5-1 and TRBJ2-1, with TRBD1 identical over 9 bases. The CDR3 totals 17 residues. Germline trimming cut 1 base from V and 6 bases from J; bases unmatched to any gene: 11. Looked up from germline, CDR1 is SGHRS and CDR2 is YFSETQ.

This clonotype was counted a few times. The gene calls are TRBV4-2 and TRBJ2-2, with a possible D match to TRBD1 (5 bases). Trimming stripped 1 base from V and 5 bases from J, with 17 bases between. The CDR3 totals 17 residues. Per germline, CDR1 LGHNA and CDR2 YNFKEQ. In nucleotides, the CDR3 is TGTGCCAGCAGCCAAGTGGGGCCCGCAGTTTGGACCGGGGAGCTGTTTTTT. Residues: CASSQVGPAVWTGELFF.

This clonotype was seen more than once but under ten times. The chain uses TRBV20-1 and TRBJ1-1; no clear D. Germline CDR1 is DFQATT and CDR2 is SNEGSKA (reference sequence). V was pared by 7 bases and J by 2 bases, with 11 bases between. CDR3 length: 12 residues. CDR3 sequence reads: CSGVYHNTEAFF. Written as DNA, the CDR3 is TGCAGTGGAGTTTATCATAACACTGAAGCTTTCTTT.

The J gene is TRBJ2-7, the V gene TRBV15, with 12 bases identical to TRBD2. The germline CDR1 and CDR2 sequences are LNHNV and YYDKDF (reference sequence). CDR3 length equals 15 residues. With 1 base clipped from V and 7 bases from J, the junction kept 5 bases outside the gene matches. CDR3 sequence (DNA): TGTGCCACCAGCAGAGTCCTAGCGGGGGGGGTTGAGCAGTACTTC. The encoded protein is CATSRVLAGGVEQYF.